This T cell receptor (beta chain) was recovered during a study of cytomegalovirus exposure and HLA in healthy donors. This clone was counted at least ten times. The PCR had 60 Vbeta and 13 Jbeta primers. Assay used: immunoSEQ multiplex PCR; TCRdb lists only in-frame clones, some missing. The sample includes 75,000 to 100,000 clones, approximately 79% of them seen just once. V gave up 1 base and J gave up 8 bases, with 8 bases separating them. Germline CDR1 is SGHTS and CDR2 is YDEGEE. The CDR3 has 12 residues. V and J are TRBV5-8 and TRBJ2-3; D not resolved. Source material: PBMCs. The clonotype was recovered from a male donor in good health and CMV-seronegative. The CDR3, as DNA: TGTGCCAGCAGCTTGACCACCAGTACGCAGTATTTT. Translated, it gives CASSLTTSTQYF.